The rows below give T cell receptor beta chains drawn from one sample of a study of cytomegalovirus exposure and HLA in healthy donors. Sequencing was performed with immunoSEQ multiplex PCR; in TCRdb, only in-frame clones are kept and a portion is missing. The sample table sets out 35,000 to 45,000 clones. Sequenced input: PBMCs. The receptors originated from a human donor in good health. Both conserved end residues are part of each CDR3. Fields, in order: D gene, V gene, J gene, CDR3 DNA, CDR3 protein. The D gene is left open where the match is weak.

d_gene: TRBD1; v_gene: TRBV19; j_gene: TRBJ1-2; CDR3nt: TGTGCCAGTAATCTGGACAGGGGGCATGGCTACACCTTC; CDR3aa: CASNLDRGHGYTF
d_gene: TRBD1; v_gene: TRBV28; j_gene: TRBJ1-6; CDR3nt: TGTGCCAGCAGCACAGGGGGCGATTCACCCCTCCACTTT; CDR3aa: CASSTGGDSPLHF
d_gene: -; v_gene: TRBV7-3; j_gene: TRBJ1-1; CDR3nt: TGTGCCAGCAGCGCGCAGGGGAGAGGCACTGAAGCTTTCTTT; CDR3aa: CASSAQGRGTEAFF
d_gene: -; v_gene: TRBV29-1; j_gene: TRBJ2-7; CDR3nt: TGCAGCGTTGTCAGGGGCCAAGCCTACGAGCAGTACTTC; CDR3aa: CSVVRGQAYEQYF
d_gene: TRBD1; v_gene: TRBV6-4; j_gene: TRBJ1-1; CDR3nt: TGTGCCAGCAGTGAGACAGGGGATGACTCTGAAGCTTTCTTT; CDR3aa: CASSETGDDSEAFF
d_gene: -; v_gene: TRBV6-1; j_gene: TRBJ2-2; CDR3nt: TGTGCCAGCAGTGAAGCTCGACTTAACACCGGGGAGCTGTTTTTT; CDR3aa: CASSEARLNTGELFF
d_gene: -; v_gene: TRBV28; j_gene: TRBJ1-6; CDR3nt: TGTGCCAGCAGTTTATTACAGACGGGGAATTCACCCCTCCACTTT; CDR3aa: CASSLLQTGNSPLHF
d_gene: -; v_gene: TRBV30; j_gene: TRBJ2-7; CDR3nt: TGTGCCTGGAGTGACGGGGTCGCCTACGAGCAGTACTTC; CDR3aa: CAWSDGVAYEQYF
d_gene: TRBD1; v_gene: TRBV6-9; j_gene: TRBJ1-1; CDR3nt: TGTGCCAGAGCCCAGGGGGGTGAAAACACTGAAGCTTTCTTT; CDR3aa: CARAQGGENTEAFF
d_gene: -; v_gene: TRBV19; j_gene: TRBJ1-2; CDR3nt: TGTGCCAGTAGCCTCTTAACTCATGGCTACACCTTC; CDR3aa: CASSLLTHGYTF
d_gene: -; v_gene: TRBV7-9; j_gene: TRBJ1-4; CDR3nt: TGTGCCAGCAGCTTAGGGCTTTTAACCGAAAAACTGTTTTTT; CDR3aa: CASSLGLLTEKLFF
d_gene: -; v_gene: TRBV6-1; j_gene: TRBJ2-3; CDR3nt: TGTGCCAGCAGTGAATGGCGGGGGCCTAGCACAGATACGCAGTATTTT; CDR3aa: CASSEWRGPSTDTQYF
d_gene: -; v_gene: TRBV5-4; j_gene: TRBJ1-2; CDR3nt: TGTGCCAGCAGCTTGGCTGGGGGCGGTGGCTATGGCTACACCTTC; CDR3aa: CASSLAGGGGYGYTF
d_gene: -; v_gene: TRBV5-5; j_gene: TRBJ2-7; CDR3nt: TGTGCCAGCAGCCAGACAGGAGCCTACGAGCAGTACTTC; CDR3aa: CASSQTGAYEQYF
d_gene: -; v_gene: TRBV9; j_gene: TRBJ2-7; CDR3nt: TGTGCCAGCAGCGTAGGCCCGGACAGCGCGTACGAGCAGTACTTC; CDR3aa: CASSVGPDSAYEQYF
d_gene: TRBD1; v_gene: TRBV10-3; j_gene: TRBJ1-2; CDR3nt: TGTGCCATCAGTGATGCCGGGACAGGGGTCTATGGCTACACCTTC; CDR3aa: CAISDAGTGVYGYTF
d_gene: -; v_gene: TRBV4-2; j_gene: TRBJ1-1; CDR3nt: TGTGCCAGCAGCCGCTTAGGAGGAGGGACCATGAACACTGAAGCTTTCTTT; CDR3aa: CASSRLGGGTMNTEAFF